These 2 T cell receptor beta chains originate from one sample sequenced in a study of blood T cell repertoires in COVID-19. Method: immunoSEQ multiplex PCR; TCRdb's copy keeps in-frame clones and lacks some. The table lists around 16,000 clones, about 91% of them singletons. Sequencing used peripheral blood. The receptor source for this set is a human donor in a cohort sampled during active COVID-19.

In DNA, the CDR3 is TGTGCCAGCAGCACCAACAGGGACGCCGAGCAGTACTTC. This encodes CASSTNRDAEQYF. V is TRBV7-7 and J is TRBJ2-7, with a possible D match to TRBD1 (6 bases). The germline V gene encodes CDR1 SSHAT and CDR2 FNYEAQ (reference sequence). V was cut by 5 bases and J by 6 bases, with 14 bases left in between. This CDR3 is 13 amino acids long.

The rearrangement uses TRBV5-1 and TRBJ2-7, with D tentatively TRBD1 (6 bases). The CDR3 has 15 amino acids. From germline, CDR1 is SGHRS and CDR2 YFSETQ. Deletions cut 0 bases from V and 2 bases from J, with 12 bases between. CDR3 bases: TGCGCCAGCAGCTTGGGGCCAGGGACAACCTACGAGCAGTACTTC. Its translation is CASSLGPGTTYEQYF.